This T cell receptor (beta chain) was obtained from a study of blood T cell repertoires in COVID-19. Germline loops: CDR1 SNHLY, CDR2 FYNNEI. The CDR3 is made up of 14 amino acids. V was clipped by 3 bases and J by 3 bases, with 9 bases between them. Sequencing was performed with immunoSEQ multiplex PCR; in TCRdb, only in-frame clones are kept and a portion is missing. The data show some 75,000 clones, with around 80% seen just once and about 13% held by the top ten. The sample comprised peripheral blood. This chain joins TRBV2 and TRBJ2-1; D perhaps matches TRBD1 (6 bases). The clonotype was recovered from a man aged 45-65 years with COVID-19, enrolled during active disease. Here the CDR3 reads CASSDRTDYNEQFF. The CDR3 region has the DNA TGTGCCAGCAGTGACCGGACAGACTACAATGAGCAGTTCTTC.